Listed below are T cell receptor beta chains from one sample, sequenced in a study of T cells in Graves' hyperthyroidism and ophthalmopathy. From the multiplex PCR reads, TCRdb called clonotypes with MiXCR, one entry per CDR3 protein. The sample lists hundreds of thousands of distinct CDR3 sequences; around 25% were seen once. The sample taken for sequencing was blood. The receptors were sampled from a woman aged 40 to 50 with Graves' ophthalmopathy. The CDR3 runs from the conserved cysteine through the conserved F or W. The D gene is left open where the match is weak. Rows give clone size only sometimes, using once, few, many, or a class for an expanded clone.

abundance	d_gene	v_gene	j_gene	CDR3aa	CDR3nt
many	NA	TRBV28	TRBJ2-6	CASSPPGSGANVLTF	TGTGCCAGCAGTCCCCCCGGCTCTGGGGCCAACGTCCTGACTTTC
many	NA	TRBV7-9	TRBJ2-5	CASSLLQETQYF	TGTGCCAGCAGCTTACTCCAAGAGACCCAGTACTTC
NA	NA	TRBV11-1	TRBJ1-1	CASSLGVGADTEAFF	TGTGCCAGCAGCTTAGGTGTAGGGGCAGACACTGAAGCTTTCTTT
many	NA	TRBV5-1	TRBJ1-2	CASSLEGRDGYTF	TGCGCCAGCAGCTTGGAGGGTCGGGACGGCTACACCTTC
many	NA	TRBV11-2	TRBJ1-1	CASSLGAENMNTEAFF	TGTGCCAGCAGCTTAGGAGCAGAAAATATGAACACTGAAGCTTTCTTT
NA	NA	TRBV30	TRBJ1-2	CAWSVQGMGYTF	TGTGCCTGGAGTGTACAGGGAATGGGCTACACCTTC
many	NA	TRBV30	TRBJ2-7	CAWGTRIAANYEQYF	TGTGCCTGGGGTACTAGGATAGCCGCCAACTACGAGCAGTACTTC
few	NA	TRBV3-1	TRBJ1-5	CASSQASQPDQPQHF	TGTGCCAGCAGCCAAGCCTCTCAGCCTGATCAGCCCCAGCATTTT
many	NA	TRBV12-3/TRBV12-4	TRBJ2-7	CASSFPGSPAEQYF	TGTGCCAGCAGTTTTCCAGGGTCTCCCGCCGAGCAGTACTTC
NA	NA	TRBV12-3/TRBV12-4	TRBJ1-1	CASTRGQGMNTEAFF	TGTGCCAGCACCCGAGGGCAGGGGATGAACACTGAAGCTTTCTTT
few	NA	TRBV12-3/TRBV12-4	TRBJ1-6	CASSWTFGGGSPLHF	TGTGCCAGCAGTTGGACGTTCGGGGGGGGATCACCCCTCCACTTT
NA	NA	TRBV19	TRBJ1-3	CASKRSNGDTIYF	TGTGCCAGTAAGCGAAGTAATGGGGACACCATATATTTT
few	NA	TRBV29-1	TRBJ1-5	CSVADRVGQPQHF	TGCAGCGTCGCCGACCGGGTCGGGCAGCCCCAGCATTTT
many	NA	TRBV7-2	TRBJ2-5	CASSLGAGLRGETQYF	TGTGCCAGCAGCTTAGGGGCCGGACTCCGAGGGGAGACCCAGTACTTC
many	TRBD1	TRBV11-2	TRBJ1-2	CASSLIPTGVANYGYTF	TGTGCCAGCAGCCTTATTCCCACAGGGGTAGCTAACTATGGCTACACCTTC
many	NA	TRBV11-2	TRBJ1-1	CASSPRENTEAFF	TGTGCCAGCAGCCCTAGAGAGAACACTGAAGCTTTCTTT
many	TRBD2	TRBV6-1	TRBJ2-4	CASGNKNIQYF	TGTGCTAGCGGGAACAAAAACATTCAGTACTTC
NA	NA	TRBV20-1	TRBJ2-4	CSARTAKNIQYF	TGCAGTGCTAGGACAGCCAAAAACATTCAGTACTTC
many	TRBD2	TRBV4-2	TRBJ2-5	CASSQDSGRGETQYF	TGTGCCAGCAGCCAAGATAGCGGGAGGGGGGAGACCCAGTACTTC
few	NA	TRBV6-2/TRBV6-3	TRBJ2-2	CASSYSGASNTGELFF	TGTGCCAGCAGTTACTCGGGTGCATCTAACACCGGGGAGCTGTTTTTT
many	TRBD1	TRBV7-8	TRBJ2-7	CASSLAWTGGYEQYF	TGTGCCAGCAGCTTAGCCTGGACAGGGGGCTACGAGCAGTACTTC
many	NA	TRBV6-5	TRBJ2-7	CASSSPRTSTEQYF	TGTGCCAGCAGTTCCCCTCGAACCTCTACCGAGCAGTACTTC
few	TRBD2	TRBV6-1	TRBJ2-5	CASSFPTSDQETQYF	TGTGCCAGCAGCTTCCCTACTAGCGACCAAGAGACCCAGTACTTC
NA	NA	TRBV4-1	TRBJ1-5	CASSQLISGQPQHF	TGCGCCAGCAGCCAGTTGATATCAGGTCAGCCCCAGCATTTT
NA	TRBD2	TRBV28	TRBJ2-7	CASSSGQGLAAYEQYF	TGTGCCAGCAGTTCCGGACAGGGACTAGCGGCCTACGAGCAGTACTTC
many	NA	TRBV6-5	TRBJ2-5	CASSYSSDAGLETQYF	TGTGCCAGCAGTTACTCGTCCGACGCAGGGTTGGAGACCCAGTACTTC
many	TRBD2	TRBV12-3/TRBV12-4	TRBJ2-7	CASGRADSYEQYF	TGTGCCAGCGGGAGGGCCGACAGCTACGAGCAGTACTTC
NA	TRBD1	TRBV7-9	TRBJ1-1	CASSPGTGINEAFF	TGTGCCAGCAGCCCTGGGACAGGGATAAATGAAGCTTTCTTT
many	NA	TRBV6-1	TRBJ2-7	CASRPGHTYEQYF	TGTGCCAGCAGGCCGGGACATACCTACGAGCAGTACTTC
NA	NA	TRBV6-1	TRBJ2-5	CASTLKGVETQYF	TGTGCCAGCACCCTTAAAGGTGTCGAGACCCAGTACTTC
few	TRBD1	TRBV30	TRBJ1-5	CAWSSTGAGQPQHF	TGTGCCTGGAGTTCCACAGGGGCCGGTCAGCCCCAGCATTTT
NA	NA	TRBV24-1	TRBJ2-4	CATSDSRAGDKNIQYF	TGTGCCACCAGTGATTCAAGAGCAGGGGATAAAAACATTCAGTACTTC
many	TRBD2	TRBV9	TRBJ2-2	CASSGGGSGTGELFF	TGTGCCAGCAGCGGCGGCGGGAGTGGAACCGGGGAGCTGTTTTTT
many	TRBD1	TRBV25-1	TRBJ1-1	CASRETGGVNTEAFF	TGTGCCAGCAGAGAGACAGGGGGCGTGAACACTGAAGCTTTCTTT
NA	NA	TRBV6-1	TRBJ1-5	CATGRGHQPQHF	TGTGCCACGGGGAGGGGACATCAGCCCCAGCATTTT
NA	TRBD2	TRBV6-2/TRBV6-3	TRBJ2-2	CASSSPRSSGRTGELFF	TGTGCCAGCAGTTCACCGAGGAGTAGCGGGAGGACCGGGGAGCTGTTTTTT
few	TRBD1	TRBV5-1	TRBJ2-7	CASSPGTGLKETYGQYF	TGCGCCAGCAGCCCGGGGACAGGACTGAAGGAGACCTACGGGCAGTACTTC
many	NA	TRBV20-1	TRBJ2-2	CSARPEGERGTGELFF	TGCAGTGCTAGACCCGAGGGGGAGAGGGGCACCGGGGAGCTGTTTTTT
NA	TRBD1	TRBV28	TRBJ1-2	CASSSGQGSGYTF	TGTGCCAGCAGTTCGGGACAGGGGTCGGGCTACACCTTC
many	TRBD2	TRBV6-1	TRBJ2-1	CASSERAGVVYNEQFF	TGTGCCAGCAGTGAACGAGCGGGAGTTGTCTACAATGAGCAGTTCTTC
NA	NA	TRBV30	TRBJ1-5	CAWIFFRQPQHF	TGTGCCTGGATTTTCTTTCGTCAGCCCCAGCATTTT
NA	NA	TRBV6-5	TRBJ2-7	CASSSTRAAGTYEQYF	TGTGCCAGCAGTTCCACCCGGGCGGCAGGGACCTACGAGCAGTACTTC
many	TRBD1	TRBV11-1	TRBJ2-7	CASSSDALGTGANYEQYF	TGTGCCAGCAGCTCAGACGCACTCGGGACAGGGGCCAACTACGAGCAGTACTTC
many	NA	TRBV30	TRBJ1-2	CAWAFGAVAYGYTF	TGTGCCTGGGCCTTTGGGGCCGTTGCCTATGGCTACACCTTC
many	NA	TRBV28	TRBJ1-2	CASRRQDPNYGYTF	TGTGCCAGCAGACGACAGGATCCCAACTATGGCTACACCTTC
NA	TRBD2	TRBV6-2/TRBV6-3	TRBJ2-5	CASKLAGGWETQYF	TGTGCCAGCAAACTAGCGGGAGGGTGGGAGACCCAGTACTTC
many	NA	TRBV19	TRBJ1-1	CASSQGRVNTEAFF	TGTGCCAGTAGTCAGGGGAGAGTGAACACTGAAGCTTTCTTT
many	NA	TRBV30	TRBJ1-5	CAWSVQGGGQPQHF	TGTGCCTGGAGTGTACAAGGGGGGGGTCAGCCCCAGCATTTT
many	NA	TRBV28	TRBJ2-7	CASSFKFSYEQYF	TGTGCCAGCAGTTTTAAGTTCTCCTACGAGCAGTACTTC
many	TRBD2	TRBV7-7	TRBJ2-2	CASSLARGTGELFF	TGTGCTAGCAGCTTAGCGCGGGGGACCGGGGAGCTGTTTTTT